Listed below are T cell receptor beta chains from one sample, sequenced in a study of cytomegalovirus exposure and HLA in healthy donors. Some clones are missing from TCRdb's copy, which holds only in-frame ones; the method was immunoSEQ multiplex PCR. The table shows 100,000 to 120,000 clones, with around 15% occurring only once. Sequences were obtained from PBMCs. Every receptor here comes from a female donor in good health and CMV-seronegative. The CDR3 runs from the conserved cysteine through the conserved F or W. The order of the fields is J gene, V gene, CDR3 protein.

j_call: TRBJ1-5; v_call: TRBV18; cdr3_aa: CASSPGVWSQPQHF
j_call: TRBJ1-5; v_call: TRBV10-3; cdr3_aa: CAISERGSNQPQHF
j_call: TRBJ2-4; v_call: TRBV27; cdr3_aa: CASSPRGGAKNIQYF
j_call: TRBJ2-7; v_call: TRBV25-1; cdr3_aa: CASSGAGPPYEQYF
j_call: TRBJ1-2; v_call: TRBV29-1; cdr3_aa: CSAVPGQGHYGYTF
j_call: TRBJ1-1; v_call: TRBV4-3; cdr3_aa: CASSPRGQGDTEAFF
j_call: TRBJ1-1; v_call: TRBV5-1; cdr3_aa: CASSLEIGGSTEAFF
j_call: TRBJ2-5; v_call: TRBV7-2; cdr3_aa: CASSLGQRQETQYF
j_call: TRBJ1-1; v_call: TRBV5-4; cdr3_aa: CASSLSKNTEAFF
j_call: TRBJ2-1; v_call: TRBV5-4; cdr3_aa: CASSREGRGGRNEQFF
j_call: TRBJ1-1; v_call: TRBV30; cdr3_aa: CAWSTQTMNTEAFF
j_call: TRBJ1-1; v_call: TRBV30; cdr3_aa: CAWRAFAGQGLEAFF
j_call: TRBJ1-5; v_call: TRBV19; cdr3_aa: CASSTLLGANQPQHF
j_call: TRBJ2-1; v_call: TRBV7-7; cdr3_aa: CASSSGRGNEQFF
j_call: TRBJ2-1; v_call: TRBV7-6; cdr3_aa: CASSVGHSPPYNEQFF
j_call: TRBJ1-5; v_call: TRBV7-8; cdr3_aa: CASSLDRWNQPQHF
j_call: TRBJ2-3; v_call: TRBV5-1; cdr3_aa: CASSPGQAPDTQYF
j_call: TRBJ2-7; v_call: TRBV5-3; cdr3_aa: CARSLGLAGGPEDEQYF
j_call: TRBJ2-7; v_call: TRBV28; cdr3_aa: CASSTGLTYEQYF
j_call: TRBJ2-3; v_call: TRBV6-5; cdr3_aa: CASSRTAYTDTQYF
j_call: TRBJ1-6; v_call: TRBV18; cdr3_aa: CASSPAGINNSPLHF
j_call: TRBJ2-5; v_call: TRBV14; cdr3_aa: CASSHARDFQETQYF
j_call: TRBJ1-4; v_call: TRBV30; cdr3_aa: CAWDRASNEKLFF
j_call: TRBJ2-7; v_call: TRBV13; cdr3_aa: CASSLGQNYEQYF
j_call: TRBJ2-7; v_call: TRBV4-2; cdr3_aa: CASSQVGGGGPSDEQYF
j_call: TRBJ2-3; v_call: TRBV9; cdr3_aa: CASSVGGGVADTQYF
j_call: TRBJ2-7; v_call: TRBV7-9; cdr3_aa: CASSFGPYDEQYF
j_call: TRBJ2-2; v_call: TRBV18; cdr3_aa: CASSPQVIGLTGELFF
j_call: TRBJ2-5; v_call: TRBV6-6; cdr3_aa: CASCSNQKETQYF
j_call: TRBJ1-5; v_call: TRBV27; cdr3_aa: CASSLVAGNHQPQHF
j_call: TRBJ2-7; v_call: TRBV15; cdr3_aa: CATSRASGEQYF
j_call: TRBJ2-3; v_call: TRBV12-5; cdr3_aa: CASSRGGPGGDTQYF
j_call: TRBJ2-7; v_call: TRBV2; cdr3_aa: CASSYGGGLGEQYF
j_call: TRBJ2-2; v_call: TRBV9; cdr3_aa: CASSVFRANTGELFF
j_call: TRBJ2-3; v_call: TRBV10-3; cdr3_aa: CAISELMGGFTDTQYF
j_call: TRBJ1-4; v_call: TRBV30; cdr3_aa: CAWTTQYNEKLFF
j_call: TRBJ1-3; v_call: TRBV5-1; cdr3_aa: CASSPPGTGNTIYF
j_call: TRBJ1-1; v_call: TRBV9; cdr3_aa: CASSVGGGGTEAFF
j_call: TRBJ2-1; v_call: TRBV9; cdr3_aa: CASSVGRAHMGNEQFF
j_call: TRBJ2-2; v_call: TRBV5-1; cdr3_aa: CASSKTSGPTGELFF
j_call: TRBJ2-1; v_call: TRBV2; cdr3_aa: CASKELGNEQFF
j_call: TRBJ2-7; v_call: TRBV2; cdr3_aa: CASSLSGEQYF
j_call: TRBJ1-2; v_call: TRBV5-8; cdr3_aa: CASSLEGFHYGYTF
j_call: TRBJ1-2; v_call: TRBV19; cdr3_aa: CASTSLTGGRAYNYGYTF
j_call: TRBJ2-5; v_call: TRBV4-2; cdr3_aa: CASSPTGLEVQETQYF
j_call: TRBJ2-3; v_call: TRBV4-2; cdr3_aa: CASSQEPGVVTDTPYF
j_call: TRBJ1-4; v_call: TRBV6-1; cdr3_aa: CASSESRTVPALSFF
j_call: TRBJ2-7; v_call: TRBV7-2; cdr3_aa: CASSPTSGGSYEQYF
j_call: TRBJ2-4; v_call: TRBV6-4; cdr3_aa: CASSDSGRVIAKNIQYF
j_call: TRBJ2-2; v_call: TRBV9; cdr3_aa: CASSAGLAGVVTGELFF
j_call: TRBJ1-1; v_call: TRBV28; cdr3_aa: CAGTSAVMNTEAFF
j_call: TRBJ2-1; v_call: TRBV15; cdr3_aa: CATSMLTSTFLF
j_call: TRBJ1-2; v_call: TRBV2; cdr3_aa: CASRETGFYGYTF
j_call: TRBJ1-4; v_call: TRBV7-7; cdr3_aa: CASSRTGGSNEKLFF
j_call: TRBJ2-5; v_call: TRBV18; cdr3_aa: CASSRIGQAYQETQYF
j_call: TRBJ1-5; v_call: TRBV7-2; cdr3_aa: CASSSGIVNQPQHF
j_call: TRBJ2-6; v_call: TRBV7-2; cdr3_aa: CASSLTQGVAGANVLTF
j_call: TRBJ2-2; v_call: TRBV4-2; cdr3_aa: CASSQDMSGGAPTGELFF